Each of the 20 T cell receptor beta chains below was sequenced from the same sample in a study of siplizumab effects on memory and regulatory T cells. The repertoire was sequenced with immunoSEQ multiplex PCR; TCRdb's copy has only in-frame clones and lacks some. The table records 100,000 or so clones, just over 90% of them present only once. The sequenced sample was CD4+ T cells sorted from blood. The receptors come from a human donor in good health.

V usage is TRBV6-5 and J usage is TRBJ1-1; D may be TRBD1 (5 bases). The CDR3 sequence is 12 residues long. V dropped 6 bases and J dropped 3 bases, with 8 bases sitting between them. Germline CDR1 and CDR2: MNHEY and SVGAGI. CDR3 coding DNA: TGTGCCAGCAGGACGGGGGACACTGAAGCTTTCTTT. As protein: CASRTGDTEAFF.

V and J are TRBV10-3 and TRBJ2-3; unclear D gene. Germline lookup yields CDR1 ENHRY and CDR2 SYGVKD. This CDR3 comprises 12 residues. V lost 8 bases and J lost 3, with 9 bases in between. CDR3 amino acids: CAIQAGTDTQYF. The CDR3 DNA sequence: TGTGCCATCCAGGCCGGGACAGATACGCAGTATTTT.

This clone has just a few counts. This chain links TRBV19 with TRBJ1-3; no reliable D call. The germline CDR1 and CDR2 sequences are LNHDA and SQIVND (reference sequence). Trimming pared 3 bases from V and 6 bases from J, leaving 15 bases between. The CDR3 has 15 residues. CDR3 region: CASSILPLGQNTIYF. The CDR3 coding sequence is TGTGCCAGTAGTATCTTACCCCTCGGCCAAAACACCATATATTTT.

This chain uses TRBV7-6 with TRBJ1-2; 11 bases are a match to TRBD1. CDR3 length: 17 amino acids. The V gene end was trimmed by 5 bases and the J gene end by 3 bases; junction bases not matched to a gene: 11. CDR1 is SGHVS, CDR2 FNYEAQ, per germline. This CDR3 is CASSPLRDRGFHYGYTF. CDR3 coding DNA: TGTGCCAGCAGCCCCCTCCGGGACAGGGGGTTTCACTATGGCTACACCTTC.

The rearrangement joins TRBV30 to TRBJ2-7; D remains ambiguous. The CDR3 runs 13 residues. V lost 1 base and J lost 6, with 13 bases in between. Germline-derived CDR1 and CDR2 are GTSNPN and SVGIG (reference sequence). As DNA, the CDR3 is TGTGCCTGGAGTGGGTTCGGGTCGGCCGAGCAGTACTTC. Protein: CAWSGFGSAEQYF.

The chain couples TRBV2 to TRBJ2-3; 14 bases are shared with TRBD2. CDR1 is SNHLY, CDR2 FYNNEI, per germline. The CDR3 contains 15 residues. V trimming: 3 bases; J trimming: 6 bases; junction bases outside the gene matches: 2. The CDR3 reads CASSEGLAGVDTQYF. Written as DNA, the CDR3 is TGTGCCAGCAGTGAGGGACTAGCGGGAGTGGATACGCAGTATTTT.

V usage is TRBV29-1 and J usage is TRBJ2-7; unclear D gene. Germline CDR1 SQVTM, CDR2 ANQGSEA. The CDR3 is 9 amino acids. V was clipped by 5 bases and J by 6 bases, with 5 bases between them. The CDR3 DNA sequence: TGCAGCGTTTACCTCGAGCAGTACTTC. Its translation is CSVYLEQYF.

This clone appeared a few times. The chain joins TRBV27 to TRBJ1-4, with D uncertain. V lost 0 bases and J lost 8, with 10 bases in between. From germline, CDR1 is MNHEY and CDR2 SMNVEV (reference sequence). The CDR3 covers 14 residues. The CDR3 DNA reads as TGTGCCAGCAGTTTATCGATGGTTGGGGAAAAACTGTTTTTT. Protein product: CASSLSMVGEKLFF.

This rearrangement joins TRBV25-1 to TRBJ2-7; D is ambiguous. CDR1 and CDR2 (germline): MGHDK, SYGVNS. V was pared by 5 bases and J by 5 bases, with 7 bases between. This CDR3 is built from 11 residues. CDR3 loop: CASSWVHEQYF. As DNA, the CDR3 is TGTGCCAGCAGTTGGGTCCACGAGCAGTACTTC.

This clone was seen only once. The chain has TRBV4-1 and TRBJ2-2; D is unresolved. CDR1 is MGHRA and CDR2 is YSYEKL in the germline V gene. Trimming left V 0 bases short and J 5 bases short, with 10 bases between. This CDR3 spans 15 amino acids. CDR3 DNA: TGCGCCAGCAGCCAAGAGATTAGTGTTACCGGGGAGCTGTTTTTT. Translated, it gives CASSQEISVTGELFF.

This chain joins TRBV5-1 and TRBJ2-3, with a possible D match to TRBD2 (5 bases). The CDR3 length is 17 residues. CDR1 is SGHRS and CDR2 is YFSETQ in the germline V gene. Trimming removed 0 bases at V and 3 bases at J, with 17 bases between. The CDR3 sequence: CASSLVPWELGTDTQYF. CDR3 sequence (DNA): TGCGCCAGCAGCTTGGTCCCATGGGAGCTGGGGACAGATACGCAGTATTTT.

In the case of this clone: Other DNA sequences from this sample encode an identical CDR3 as well. The chain has TRBV9 and TRBJ1-1, with D unresolved. The CDR3 runs to 14 residues. The germline gives CDR1 SGDLS, CDR2 YYNGEE. Trimming cost V 2 bases and J 1 base, with 9 bases left between them. Written as DNA, the CDR3 is TGTGCCAGCAGCGTCCAGCAGAAGAACACTGAAGCTTTCTTT. This encodes CASSVQQKNTEAFF.

The chain is built from TRBV4-1 and TRBJ1-1; perhaps TRBD1 as D (6 bases). With 1 base removed from V and 4 bases from J, the gap between germline ends came to 16 bases. This CDR3 contains 16 residues. CDR1 MGHRA and CDR2 YSYEKL come from the germline V gene. The CDR3 nucleotides are TGCGCCAGCAGCCAAGTAAAGGCAGGGGAGGGCACTGAAGCTTTCTTT. It yields the protein CASSQVKAGEGTEAFF.

The V and J genes are TRBV21-1 and TRBJ2-1; the D call in the table, TRBD2, was not verified against the DNA. TRBV21-1 is recorded as a pseudogene. The CDR3 has 20 residues. The CDR3 sequence is CASSKGVRLAGGDSYNEQFF. Written as DNA, the CDR3 is TGTGCCAGCAGCAAAGGTGTCCGGCTAGCGGGGGGGGACTCCTACAATGAGCAGTTCTTC.

V and J are TRBV28 and TRBJ2-1, with D perhaps assigned TRBD1 or TRBD2 (5 bases each). In germline, CDR1 is MDHEN, CDR2 SYDVKM. V was cut by 3 bases and J by 5 bases, with 17 bases left in between. The CDR3 covers 16 residues. CDR3: CASSFSLRELNNEQFF. CDR3 sequence (DNA): TGTGCCAGCAGTTTTAGCCTCAGGGAGCTAAACAATGAGCAGTTCTTC.

In this sample, this clone turned up a few times. The chain joins TRBV30 to TRBJ1-5; TRBD1 aligns across 7 bases. The ends lost 1 base at V and 3 bases at J; junction bases unmatched: 9. CDR3 length equals 16 residues. CDR1 is GTSNPN, CDR2 SVGIG, per germline (reference sequence). Here the CDR3 reads CAWSGPTGAANQPQHF. Here the CDR3 DNA reads TGTGCCTGGAGTGGACCAACAGGGGCTGCCAATCAGCCCCAGCATTTT.

This clone turned up a few times. The gene calls are TRBV19 and TRBJ2-2; D unclear. The CDR3 is made up of 12 amino acids. Germline CDR1 LNHDA, CDR2 SQIVND (reference sequence). Trimming cost V 4 bases and J 0 bases, with 0 bases left between them. The CDR3 nucleotides are TGTGCCAGTAGTACGAACACCGGGGAGCTGTTTTTT. It translates to CASSTNTGELFF.

The CDR3 DNA sequence: TGTGCCTGGAGACCGGGACATCGGACCGGGGAGCTGTTTTTT. It codes for CAWRPGHRTGELFF. The gene calls are TRBV30 and TRBJ2-2; maybe TRBD1 (6 bases). The germline CDR1 and CDR2 sequences are GTSNPN and SVGIG (reference sequence). V shed 3 bases and J shed 5 bases, with 13 bases lying between them. The CDR3 extends over 14 amino acids.

The chain is built from TRBV4-1 and TRBJ1-5, with D tentatively TRBD1 (5 bases). Germline CDR1 reads MGHRA; CDR2 reads YSYEKL. Deletions cut 4 bases from V and 0 bases from J, with 13 bases between. There are 16 residues in the CDR3. The DNA of the CDR3 is TGCGCCAGCAGCCCGGGGACGGGGTATAGCAATCAGCCCCAGCATTTT. Its translation is CASSPGTGYSNQPQHF.

The chain recombines TRBV5-1 with TRBJ2-7; TRBD2 is a possible D gene (5 bases). This CDR3 comprises 13 residues. Germline V gene sequence: CDR1 SGHRS, CDR2 YFSETQ. V was trimmed by 5 bases and J by 3 bases, leaving 12 bases between them. CDR3 residues: CASRAAAGYEQYF. The CDR3 nucleotides are TGCGCCAGCAGGGCCGCCGCGGGCTACGAGCAGTACTTC.